Presented here are 24 T cell receptor beta chains from one specimen sequenced in a study of radiotherapy plus CTLA-4 blockade in lung cancer. Profiling relied on immunoSEQ multiplex PCR, and the TCRdb table lists in-frame clones only, not all of them. The sample holds roughly 120,000 clones, 81% seen once. The specimen was peripheral blood, collected from a patient treated with radiotherapy plus ipilimumab. The receptors originated from a human donor with non-small cell lung cancer that progressed on radiotherapy plus ipilimumab. Some clones in this sample may be carry-over from other donors' samples.

This rearrangement joins TRBV9 to TRBJ2-5; the match to TRBD2 covers 11 bases. V dropped 0 bases and J dropped 2; count of bases not matched to a gene: 3. Germline CDR1 reads SGDLS; CDR2 reads YYNGEE. The CDR3 consists of 16 residues. The CDR3 protein is CASSVGPSGGQETQYF. The CDR3 DNA follows: TGTGCCAGCAGCGTAGGGCCTAGCGGGGGGCAAGAGACCCAGTACTTC. Combining the CDR3 with reference TRBV9 and TRBJ2-5 gives the whole variable domain DSGVTQTPKHLITATGQRVTLRCSPRSGDLSVYWYQQSLDQGLQFLIQYYNGEERAKGNILERFSAQQFPDLHSELNLSSLELGDSALYFCASSVGPSGGQETQYFGPGTRLLVL.

The sample holds a few counts of this clone. The gene calls are TRBV7-9 and TRBJ1-2; D unclear. Deletions cut 7 bases from V and 4 bases from J, with 13 bases between. Per the germline V gene, CDR1 is SEHNR and CDR2 is FQNEAQ (reference sequence). This CDR3 has 13 residues. In nucleotides, the CDR3 is TGTGCCAGCACCAAAGATTTGCTCTATGGCTACACCTTC. Its protein product is CASTKDLLYGYTF.

This chain joins TRBV13 and TRBJ2-7, with 7 nucleotides matching TRBD1. J lost 3 bases, V lost 0 bases, and 5 bases had no gene match. Germline loops: CDR1 PRHDT, CDR2 FYEKMQ (reference sequence). This CDR3 is built from 15 residues. CDR3 sequence: CASSLGAGGSYEQYF. CDR3 bases: TGTGCCAGCAGCTTAGGGGCAGGGGGAAGCTACGAGCAGTACTTC.

The chain joins TRBV25-1 to TRBJ2-1; 8 bases fit TRBD1. Germline CDR1 reads MGHDK; CDR2 reads SYGVNS. The CDR3 has 14 amino acids. V lost 3 bases to trimming and J lost 7 bases; unmatched junction nucleotides: 5. CDR3 sequence (DNA): TGTGCCAGCAGTGATTTTAACAGGGGGAATGAGCAGTTCTTC. This translates into CASSDFNRGNEQFF.

This rearrangement joins TRBV7-6 to TRBJ1-4; unclear D gene. The length of the CDR3 is 16 residues. Germline-derived CDR1 and CDR2 are SGHVS and FNYEAQ. Trimming pared 5 bases from V and 0 bases from J, leaving 13 bases between. CDR3 DNA sequence: TGTGCCAGCAGCCAAAGGGCTCCGGCAACTAATGAAAAACTGTTTTTT. Its translation: CASSQRAPATNEKLFF.

This chain connects TRBV7-8 to TRBJ2-7; D assignment may be TRBD1 or TRBD2 (5 bases each). V lost 2 bases, J lost 0 bases, and 11 bases lay in between. This CDR3 region has 15 residues. The V gene's germline CDR1 is SGHVS and CDR2 FQNEAQ. CDR3 nucleotides: TGTGCCAGCAGCTTACGGGGCAGATTCTCCTACGAGCAGTACTTC. Protein: CASSLRGRFSYEQYF.

The chain joins TRBV12-5 to TRBJ1-2, with TRBD1 matching 9 bases. From germline, CDR1 is LGHNT and CDR2 FRNRAP. The junction had 9 bases not matched to a gene; V was cut back by 1 base and J by 0 bases. This CDR3 is 18 amino acids long. Here the CDR3 reads CASGLAPTGGAANYGYTF. As DNA, the CDR3 is TGTGCTAGTGGTTTGGCTCCAACAGGGGGCGCGGCTAACTATGGCTACACCTTC.

Written as DNA, the CDR3 is TGTGCCAGTAGTACACGGACAGGGATAAGGCCCCAGCATTTT. This sequence encodes CASSTRTGIRPQHF. V and J are TRBV19 and TRBJ1-5; the match to TRBD1 covers 8 bases. Trimming took 4 bases from V and 9 from J; bases not matched to a gene: 8. The germline V gene has CDR1 LNHDA and CDR2 SQIVND (reference sequence). CDR3 length: 14 amino acids.

CDR3 amino acids: CASSLWTSSTDTQYF. CDR3 DNA sequence: TGTGCCAGCAGCCTTTGGACTTCAAGCACAGATACGCAGTATTTT. This sequence joins TRBV7-8 and TRBJ2-3, with a weak D call TRBD2 (5 bases). Trimming shortened V by 5 bases and J by 0 bases, and 12 bases separated the two germline ends. The germline V gene encodes CDR1 SGHVS and CDR2 FQNEAQ. This CDR3 comprises 15 residues.

CDR3 bases: TGTGCCAGCTCACCGATAGGGGGCGGCGAGCAGTACTTC. Its translation: CASSPIGGGEQYF. The rearrangement uses TRBV18 and TRBJ2-7; 7 nucleotides line up with TRBD1. This CDR3 comprises 13 residues. J gave up 6 bases and V 3 bases, and 5 bases lay outside the gene matches. Germline V lookup: CDR1 KGHSH, CDR2 LQKENI. The variable domain in full, completed from reference TRBV18 and TRBJ2-7, reads NAGVMQNPRHLVRRRGQEARLRCSPMKGHSHVYWYRQLPEEGLKFMVYLQKENIIDESGMPKERFSAEFPKEGPSILRIQQVVRGDSAAYFCASSPIGGGEQYFGPGTRLTVT.

The chain is built from TRBV19 and TRBJ2-5; 7 positions match TRBD1. The CDR3 runs 14 residues. Germline V gene lookup returns CDR1 LNHDA and CDR2 SQIVND (reference sequence). V lost 5 bases to trimming and J lost 1 base; unmatched junction nucleotides: 4. The CDR3: CASSSYRGQETQYF. As DNA, the CDR3 is TGTGCCAGTAGTTCTTACAGGGGCCAAGAGACCCAGTACTTC.

The rearrangement uses TRBV27 and TRBJ1-1; 8 bases agree with TRBD1. With V trimmed by 6 bases and J by 5 bases, 11 bases remained unmatched. The CDR3 sequence is 15 residues long. Looked up from germline, CDR1 is MNHEY and CDR2 is SMNVEV (reference sequence). The chain's CDR3 is CASSFSRTGWTEAFF. The DNA for the CDR3 is TGTGCCAGCAGCTTTTCACGGACAGGGTGGACTGAAGCTTTCTTT.

This chain links TRBV5-1 with TRBJ2-5, with a weak D call TRBD1 (6 bases). Trimming removed 4 bases at V and 1 base at J, with 8 bases between. There are 13 residues in the CDR3. Germline loops: CDR1 SGHRS, CDR2 YFSETQ. The CDR3, as DNA: TGCGCCAGCAGCCCACAGGGCCAAGAGACCCAGTACTTC. Its translation: CASSPQGQETQYF.

The chain uses TRBV5-1 and TRBJ1-1, with D unclear. Germline values: CDR1 SGHRS, CDR2 YFSETQ. This CDR3 spans 13 amino acids. Between the trimmed V and J ends, which lost 0 bases and 4 bases, there was a span of 7 bases. The CDR3: CASSLGQTTEAFF. CDR3 in DNA: TGCGCCAGCAGCTTGGGGCAGACCACTGAAGCTTTCTTT.

The chain has TRBV11-3 and TRBJ2-2; no clear D. The ends were cut back, 0 bases at V and 6 bases at J, with 8 bases in the middle. There are 14 residues in the CDR3. In germline, CDR1 is SGHNT, CDR2 YENEEA. The CDR3 nucleotides read TGTGCCAGCAGCTTAGAACACGGAGCCGGGGAGCTGTTTTTT. The encoded protein is CASSLEHGAGELFF. The whole variable domain, filled in from reference TRBV11-3 and TRBJ2-2, reads EAGVVQSPRYKIIEKKQPVAFWCNPISGHNTLYWYLQNLGQGPELLIRYENEEAVDDSQLPKDRFSAERLKGVDSTLKIQPAELGDSAVYLCASSLEHGAGELFFGEGSRLTVL.

The chain has TRBV7-2 and TRBJ2-5; 7 bases fit TRBD1. Trimming at V came to 5 bases and at J to 2 bases, leaving 11 bases not matched to a gene. CDR1 is SGHTA, CDR2 FQGNSA, per germline. The CDR3 has 16 residues. CDR3 in amino acids: CASSQVRGTYQETQYF. The CDR3 DNA reads TGTGCCAGCAGCCAGGTCAGGGGGACCTATCAAGAGACCCAGTACTTC.

The rearrangement links TRBV27 to TRBJ1-2, with a tentative D call TRBD1 (6 bases). The V end lost 2 bases, the J end lost 10 bases, and 17 bases lay between the germline ends. The CDR3 has 14 amino acids. CDR1 MNHEY and CDR2 SMNVEV come from the germline V gene (reference sequence). The CDR3 nucleotides are TGTGCCAGCAGTTTAATGAGGGGGTCGGAAGACTACACCTTC. Translated, it gives CASSLMRGSEDYTF.

The genes are TRBV5-4 and TRBJ1-5; D is possibly TRBD1 (6 bases). The V and J ends lost 4 bases and 3 bases respectively, with 11 bases between them. Per the germline V gene, CDR1 is SGHNT and CDR2 is YYREEE (reference sequence). CDR3 length: 14 amino acids. CDR3 in amino acids: CASSHHRVNQPQHF. For the CDR3, the DNA is TGTGCCAGCAGCCACCACAGGGTCAATCAGCCCCAGCATTTT.

In this sample, this clone turned up once. The genes are TRBV7-9 and TRBJ1-2; tentatively, D is TRBD1 (6 bases). CDR3 length: 14 residues. V was trimmed by 0 bases and J by 2 bases, leaving 7 bases between them. Germline CDR1 is SEHNR and CDR2 is FQNEAQ (reference sequence). The CDR3 reads CASSLATGNYGYTF. Written as DNA, the CDR3 is TGTGCCAGCAGCTTAGCTACAGGGAACTATGGCTACACCTTC.

This clone was picked up a small number of times. The chain recombines TRBV7-2 with TRBJ2-7; TRBD2 might be the D (6 bases). The CDR3 sequence is 13 residues long. V was pared by 5 bases and J by 2 bases, with 10 bases between. The V gene's germline CDR1 is SGHTA and CDR2 FQGNSA. CDR3: CASSHGGAYEQYF. The CDR3 DNA follows: TGTGCCAGCAGCCACGGAGGGGCCTACGAGCAGTACTTC.

V is TRBV25-1 and J is TRBJ1-2; 8 nucleotides agree with TRBD1. V was pared by 6 bases and J by 5 bases, with 5 bases of the junction left unmatched. Germline-derived CDR1 and CDR2 are MGHDK and SYGVNS. The CDR3 sequence is 13 residues long. The CDR3 loop is CASRDRDMYGYTF. For the CDR3, the DNA is TGTGCCAGCAGGGACAGGGACATGTATGGCTACACCTTC.

The sample holds one count of this clone. The chain recombines TRBV27 with TRBJ2-6; the D is unclear. Germline V gives CDR1 MNHEY, CDR2 SMNVEV (reference sequence). The CDR3 runs 14 residues. Deletions cut 5 bases from V and 7 bases from J, with 12 bases between. The CDR3 sequence is CASSQLGRANVLTF. Written as DNA, the CDR3 is TGTGCCAGCAGTCAACTCGGACGAGCCAACGTCCTGACTTTC. The full variable domain, rest sourced from reference TRBV27 and TRBJ2-6, is EAQVTQNPRYLITVTGKKLTVTCSQNMNHEYMSWYRQDPGLGLRQIYYSMNVEVTDKGDVPEGYKVSRKEKRNFPLILESPSPNQTSLYFCASSQLGRANVLTFGAGSRLTVL.

The V gene is TRBV15, the J gene TRBJ2-7, with TRBD2 identical over 7 bases. The germline CDR1 and CDR2 sequences are LNHNV and YYDKDF (reference sequence). This CDR3 is built from 15 residues. The trim removed 0 bases at V and 5 bases at J, leaving 7 bases unmatched. This CDR3 is CATSREGGSWNEQYF. Here the CDR3 DNA reads TGTGCCACCAGCAGAGAGGGAGGGTCCTGGAACGAGCAGTACTTC.

The chain carries TRBV5-1 and TRBJ2-3, with a tentative D call TRBD1 (6 bases). CDR1 and CDR2 (germline): SGHRS, YFSETQ. The V end lost 2 bases, the J end lost 6 bases, and 10 bases lay between the germline ends. This CDR3 contains 13 residues. CDR3 bases: TGCGCCAGCAGCTTACAGGGTGTGGATACGCAGTATTTT. Amino acids: CASSLQGVDTQYF.